The present entry profiles one T cell receptor beta chain with its context. Its specific antigen is unknown. Nothing much larger sits one base from this clone, and base qualities are not available. The library was generated by the immunoSEQ multiplex PCR assay. Not all clones reach the TCRdb copy of this immuneACCESS table, which keeps in-frame sequences only. Checked studies attribute under half of the gap to unresolved V genes and leave the rest unexplained. The sample table lists 60,000 or so clones, about 90% of them with a count of one. The ten largest account for 2% to 2.5% of the sample. V drops 6 bases and J drops 5 bases, leaving 22 bases in between. The CDR3 sequence holds 17 residues, the cysteine and phenylalanine included. Kept here is only the CDR3 DNA, which spans 51 bases and is read in frame from base 1. According to the germline V gene, CDR1 reads MDHEN and CDR2 reads SYDVKM. The data belong to a study of T cell changes during pregnancy in multiple sclerosis (dated by TCRdb to about 2019). For context, the study as a whole: Changes in the T cell repertoire over the course of pregnancy were examined in this study in women with multiple sclerosis.

The receptor was derived from a female donor in good health, enrolled as a control in a pregnancy study. This receptor chain uses TRBV28 and TRBJ2-2, with TRBD2 as a weak D call on 6 bases. Sequences were derived from peripheral blood, sampled in the second trimester of pregnancy. Here the CDR3 is given as CASRSRYPLAWTGELFF. Here is the DNA: TGTGCCAGCAGATCCCGGTACCCCCTAGCGTGGACCGGGGAGCTGTTTTTT.